Here is one T cell receptor beta chain with its context. No antigen is known for it. Per-base quality was not reported, and no clone a single base away is much larger than it. This sample was taken from a study of blood T cell repertoires in COVID-19 (dated by TCRdb to 2020 to 2021). About the full investigation: Samples covering the acute and convalescent phases of COVID-19 were provided by collaborators in the United States, Italy and Spain. The prospective study material was composed of cDNA or gDNA derived from T cells, B-cell-depleted T cells, or PBMCs. The dataset comprised deeply sampled blood TCRbeta repertoires from subjects exposed to, actively infected with, or recovered from COVID-19. The repertoires were made available in a free public database intended to serve as a resource for research on the immune response to SARS-CoV-2. The samples were drawn from two sources: the first 160 participants of the ongoing ImmuneRACE study, and 950 to 1,500 subjects contributed by 6 global collaborators. Nearly every sample came with metadata listing a de-identified subject ID, COVID-19 status, age in years and sex. Where HLA class I and class II types were available, the types were taken from metadata supplied by the sample provider, not from assay-based typing.

What the research found in general, with its limitations: The quantity of clinical and demographic metadata differed by source and by participant and was supplied without curation.

The immunoSEQ Assay, a bias-controlled multiplex PCR, was used to amplify TCRbeta CDR3 regions from genomic DNA. In the source study's methods: Within the assay, amplification of reference gene primers was used to estimate how many nucleated cells each sample contained. To quantify the absolute abundance of each unique TCRbeta CDR3 rearrangement, sequence reads were collapsed and filtered. Productive Simpson clonality was computed per sample as the square root of Simpson's diversity index over productive rearrangements. In TCRdb, the immuneACCESS table is reduced to in-frame sequences with V and J assigned. These tables do not hold every clone; where another copy was compared, an unresolved V gene accounts for under half, and the others remain unexplained. Clone size and the V and J calls come from that table; the DNA yielded D and trimming. Counted in this sample were about 360,000 clones; around nine tenths of them appeared once. Approximately 2.9% of the sample is held by the ten biggest clonotypes.

Taken from the germline V gene, the CDR1 and CDR2 loops are SGHRS and YFSETQ. The CDR3 has 19 amino acids, counting the end cysteine and phenylalanine. Of the read, only the CDR3 DNA is kept; its 57 bases are in frame from base 1. Germline trimming amounts to 2 bases on V and 3 bases on J, with 13 as the count of junction bases outside the gene matches. Each collaborating institution followed its own protocols to collect whole blood in K2EDTA tubes. For TCRbeta analysis, collaborators shipped samples as frozen whole blood, isolated PBMCs, or DNA extracted from either of those sample types. The TCR was taken from a human donor in a cohort sampled during active COVID-19. This receptor chain uses TRBV5-1 and TRBJ2-1; TRBD1 agrees with 11 junctional bases. The sample was peripheral blood. The CDR3 reads CASSFTAGPGQGVYNEQFF. The nucleotides read TGCGCCAGCAGCTTTACAGCCGGCCCGGGACAGGGGGTCTACAATGAGCAGTTCTTC.